This T cell receptor (beta chain) came from a study of sequential checkpoint blockade in melanoma. Overall study context: Maintenance nivolumab came after either treatment sequence.

This clone ranks as medium-sized. Specified treatment: randomized to nivolumab then ipilimumab (arm A) or the reverse (arm B). Only in-frame clones appear in the TCRdb table, and some are missing; sequencing was by immunoSEQ multiplex PCR. This table has about 5,100 clones, 60% to 80% appearing once. V lost 2 bases to trimming and J lost 5 bases; unmatched junction nucleotides: 9. CDR1 and CDR2 (germline): MNHNY, SVGAGI (reference sequence). This CDR3 spans 15 amino acids. The sequencing here drew on CD8+ T cells sorted from blood (inferred from file names), taken from a patient given nivolumab and ipilimumab in sequence. The chain links TRBV6-6 to TRBJ2-7, with TRBD1 identical over 7 bases. The TCR comes from a human patient with melanoma. Some clones in this sample may be carry-over from other donors' samples. CDR3 residues: CASSYPKGARNEQYF. CDR3 bases: TGTGCCAGCAGTTACCCTAAGGGGGCGCGGAACGAGCAGTACTTC.